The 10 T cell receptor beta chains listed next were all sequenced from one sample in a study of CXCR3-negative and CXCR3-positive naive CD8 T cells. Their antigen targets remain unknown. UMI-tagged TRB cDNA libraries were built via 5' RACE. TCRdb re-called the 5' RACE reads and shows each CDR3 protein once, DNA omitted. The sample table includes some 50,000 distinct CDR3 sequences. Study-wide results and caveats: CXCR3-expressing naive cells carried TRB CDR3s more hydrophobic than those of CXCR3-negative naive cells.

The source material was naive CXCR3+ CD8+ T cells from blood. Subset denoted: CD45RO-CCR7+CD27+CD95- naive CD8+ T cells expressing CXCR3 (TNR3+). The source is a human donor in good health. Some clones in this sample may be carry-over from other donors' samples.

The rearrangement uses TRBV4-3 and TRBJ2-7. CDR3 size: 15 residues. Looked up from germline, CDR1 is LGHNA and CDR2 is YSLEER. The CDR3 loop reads CASSQDWASPYEQYF.

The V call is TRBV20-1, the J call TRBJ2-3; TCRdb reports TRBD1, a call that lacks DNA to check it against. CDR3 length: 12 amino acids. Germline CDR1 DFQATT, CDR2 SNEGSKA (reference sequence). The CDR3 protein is CSADDREDTQYF.

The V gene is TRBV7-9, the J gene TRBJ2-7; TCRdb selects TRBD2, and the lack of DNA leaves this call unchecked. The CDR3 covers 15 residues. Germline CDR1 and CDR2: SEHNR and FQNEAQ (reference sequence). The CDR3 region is CASSHLAGATYEQYF.

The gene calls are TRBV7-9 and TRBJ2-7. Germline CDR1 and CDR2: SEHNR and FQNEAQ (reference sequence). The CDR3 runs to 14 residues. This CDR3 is CASSLEGGVAEQYF. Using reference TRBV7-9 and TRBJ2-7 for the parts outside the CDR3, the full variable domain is DTGVSQNPRHKITKRGQNVTFRCDPISEHNRLYWYRQTLGQGPEFLTYFQNEAQLEKSRLLSDRFSAERPKGSFSTLEIQRTEQGDSAMYLCASSLEGGVAEQYFGPGTRLTVT.

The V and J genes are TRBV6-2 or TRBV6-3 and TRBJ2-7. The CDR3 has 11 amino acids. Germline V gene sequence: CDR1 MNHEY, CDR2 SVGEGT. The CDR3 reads CASSWGYEQYF.

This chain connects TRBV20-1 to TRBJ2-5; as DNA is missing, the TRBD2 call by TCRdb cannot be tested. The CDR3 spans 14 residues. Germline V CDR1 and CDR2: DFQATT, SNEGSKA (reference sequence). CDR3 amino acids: CSARGSEVLETQYF.

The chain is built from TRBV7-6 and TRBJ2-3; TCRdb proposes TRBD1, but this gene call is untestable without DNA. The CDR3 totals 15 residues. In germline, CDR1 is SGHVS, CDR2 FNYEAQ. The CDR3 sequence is CASSSTQGDTDTQYF. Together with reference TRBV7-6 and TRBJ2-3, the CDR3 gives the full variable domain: GAGVSQSPRYKVTKRGQDVALRCDPISGHVSLYWYRQALGQGPEFLTYFNYEAQQDKSGLPNDRFSAERPEGSISTLTIQRTEQRDSAMYRCASSSTQGDTDTQYFGPGTRLTVL.

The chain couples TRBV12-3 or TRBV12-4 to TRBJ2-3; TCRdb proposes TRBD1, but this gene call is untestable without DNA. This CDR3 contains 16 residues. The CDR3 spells CASSLVRRGSTDTQYF.

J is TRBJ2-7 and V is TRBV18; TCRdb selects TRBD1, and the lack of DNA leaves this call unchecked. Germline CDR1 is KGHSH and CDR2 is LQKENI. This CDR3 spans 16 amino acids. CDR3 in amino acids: CASSPTRGQLSYEQYF.

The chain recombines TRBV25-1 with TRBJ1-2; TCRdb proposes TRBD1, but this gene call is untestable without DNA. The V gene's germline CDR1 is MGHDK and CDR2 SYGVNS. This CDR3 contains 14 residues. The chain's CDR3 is CASSESQGPDGYTF.